This entry describes one TCR beta chain. Assay used: immunoSEQ multiplex PCR; TCRdb lists only in-frame clones, some missing. This sample carries under 100,000 clones, just under 95% of them seen once, and the ten largest clones take about 1.5%. This entry is derived from a study of siplizumab effects on memory and regulatory T cells. The TCR sequence derives from a human donor in good health. The sample was non-Treg CD4+ T cells sorted from blood.

The CDR3 is CASSLLGVSSYNEQFF. In nucleotides, the CDR3 is TGTGCCAGCAGTTTGTTGGGCGTGAGCTCCTACAATGAGCAGTTCTTC. V and J are TRBV27 and TRBJ2-1, with D hard to call. CDR3 size: 16 residues. Trimming removed 3 bases at V and 0 bases at J, with 12 bases between. The germline gives CDR1 MNHEY, CDR2 SMNVEV (reference sequence).